This TCR beta chain was captured in a study of cytomegalovirus exposure and HLA in healthy donors. This CDR3 has 17 amino acids. Germline-derived CDR1 and CDR2 are ENHRY and SYGVKD. V was clipped by 4 bases and J by 5 bases; unmatched bases: 11. The assay was immunoSEQ multiplex PCR, and TCRdb's table has in-frame clones only and misses some. The sample includes 220,000 or so clones, over 75% of them seen just once. This clone was counted a single time. Its cognate antigen is unknown. Findings and caveats of the study: Subsequent analysis of the 100 to 150 validation repertoires found a tendency for first-cohort TCR clusters to co-occur.

This sequence was found in a woman aged 18-29 years in good health and CMV-seropositive. Sequenced input: PBMCs. The rearrangement joins TRBV10-3 to TRBJ2-5; 12 bases fit TRBD1. The CDR3 reads CAISARDRGPGVETQYF. The CDR3 region has the DNA TGTGCCATCAGTGCCCGGGACAGGGGGCCGGGGGTGGAGACCCAGTACTTC.